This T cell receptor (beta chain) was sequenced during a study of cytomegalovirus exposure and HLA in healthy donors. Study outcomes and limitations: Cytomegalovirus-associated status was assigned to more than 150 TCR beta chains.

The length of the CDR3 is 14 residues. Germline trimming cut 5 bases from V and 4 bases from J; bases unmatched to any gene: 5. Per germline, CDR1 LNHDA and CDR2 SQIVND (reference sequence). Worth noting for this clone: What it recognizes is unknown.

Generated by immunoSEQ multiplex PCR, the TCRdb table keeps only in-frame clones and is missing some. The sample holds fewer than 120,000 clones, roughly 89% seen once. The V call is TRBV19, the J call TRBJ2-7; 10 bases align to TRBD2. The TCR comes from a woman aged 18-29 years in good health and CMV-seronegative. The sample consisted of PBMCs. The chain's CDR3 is CASSAGLAAYEQYF. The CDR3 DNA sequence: TGTGCCAGTAGTGCCGGACTAGCGGCTTACGAGCAGTACTTC. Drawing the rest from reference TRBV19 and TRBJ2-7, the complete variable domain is DGGITQSPKYLFRKEGQNVTLSCEQNLNHDAMYWYRQDPGQGLRLIYYSQIVNDFQKGDIAEGYSVSREKKESFPLTVTSAQKNPTAFYLCASSAGLAAYEQYFGPGTRLTVT.